This T cell receptor (beta chain) stems from a study of technical replicates of blood from several donors. Repertoires were generated with immunoSEQ multiplex PCR, while TCRdb's copy carries only in-frame clones and drops some. The sample includes over 10,000 clones, roughly 80% of them seen just once. Germline V gene sequence: CDR1 SGHVT, CDR2 SQSDAQ. V shed 2 bases, J shed 3 bases, and the junction held 3 bases outside the gene matches. CDR3 size: 15 residues. Sequencing was carried out using PBMCs. The receptor was isolated from a human donor in good health. This chain joins TRBV7-4 and TRBJ1-5; 8 nucleotides line up with TRBD1. This CDR3 reads CASSLSDRDNQPQHF. The CDR3 DNA reads as TGTGCCAGCAGCTTATCGGACAGGGACAATCAGCCCCAGCATTTT.